The entry below describes one T cell receptor (beta chain). Antigen specificity is unknown. cDNA reverse transcribed from extracted RNA served as the sequencing template. Using immunoSEQ multiplex PCR, the repertoire was profiled, and TCRdb retains in-frame clones only, with some absent. The profile shows 5,600 or so clones, approximately 74% of them singletons. The sample is drawn from a study of CD8+ T cells in alopecia areata. Overall study context: The investigators scored severity in treated patients by the percentage of affected scalp area.

Study conclusions and caveats: Sharing of TCR sequences between patients (possibly for HLA-related reasons) was less clear than in mice.

Specified treatment: oral pan-JAK inhibitor, 5-10 mg twice daily. Punch biopsies of lesional scalp, plus peripheral blood, were taken from alopecia areata patients. The germline V gene has CDR1 KGHSH and CDR2 LQKENI. The ends were cut back, 3 bases at V and 0 bases at J, with 8 bases in the middle. The CDR3 contains 15 residues. The chain recombines TRBV18 with TRBJ2-2; no clear D gene. The specimen was skin, collected at week 24, from a patient treated with tofacitinib. The clonotype was recovered from a human donor with alopecia areata. The CDR3 spells CASSPPQPNTGELFF. The CDR3, as DNA: TGTGCCAGCTCACCCCCCCAGCCGAACACCGGGGAGCTGTTTTTT.